This TCR beta chain was captured by sequencing in a study of glioma-infiltrating T cells. Study in general: Target coverage was about 4.5- to 11-fold for roughly 1 million blood T cells.

TCR alpha and beta CDR3 regions were amplified from RNA using iRepertoire nested multiplex PCR. TCRdb ran MiXCR on the multiplex PCR reads and lists one entry per CDR3 protein. Of 300,000 to 450,000 distinct CDR3 sequences in the sample, about 40% were seen once. The sequence came from a human donor with low-grade glioma or glioblastoma, undergoing nonglioma brain surgery, or in good health (not recorded which). The source material was glioma tissue, nonneoplastic brain tissue, or PBMCs (not recorded which).

The CDR3 loop reads CASSLASGRPLETQYF. The CDR3 region has the DNA TGTGCCAGCAGCTTGGCTAGCGGGAGGCCCTTAGAGACCCAGTACTTC. The chain carries TRBV7-8 and TRBJ2-5; 11 bases are shared with TRBD2. The CDR3 has 16 amino acids. J was trimmed by 4 bases and V by 3 bases; bases with no gene match: 7. Germline CDR1 reads SGHVS; CDR2 reads FQNEAQ.